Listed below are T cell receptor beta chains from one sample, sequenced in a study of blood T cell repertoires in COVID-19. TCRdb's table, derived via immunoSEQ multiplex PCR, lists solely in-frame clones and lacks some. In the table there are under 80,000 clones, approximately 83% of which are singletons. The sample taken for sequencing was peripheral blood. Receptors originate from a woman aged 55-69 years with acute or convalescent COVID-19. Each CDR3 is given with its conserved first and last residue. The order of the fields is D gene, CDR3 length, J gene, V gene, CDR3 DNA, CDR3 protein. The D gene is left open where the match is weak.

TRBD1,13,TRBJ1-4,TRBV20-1,TGCAGTGCTAGTGACAGGGTGAATGAAAAACTGTTTTTT,CSASDRVNEKLFF
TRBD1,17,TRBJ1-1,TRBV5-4,TGTGCCAGCAGCCCCAGCTCAGGGACAGGTTACCTCACTGAAGCTTTCTTT,CASSPSSGTGYLTEAFF
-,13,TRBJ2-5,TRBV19,TGTGCCAGTAGTAGAACTAGGGCTGAGACCCAGTACTTC,CASSRTRAETQYF
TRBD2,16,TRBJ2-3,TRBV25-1,TGTGCCAGCAGTGAATTTAGCGGGGGCTTCACAGATACGCAGTATTTT,CASSEFSGGFTDTQYF
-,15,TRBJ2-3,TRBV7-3,TGTGCCAGCAGCTTAGCAGGGACAAGCACAGATACGCAGTATTTT,CASSLAGTSTDTQYF
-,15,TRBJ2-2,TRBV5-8,TGTGCCAGCAGGCAGGGGTCGCTCAACACCGGGGAGCTGTTTTTT,CASRQGSLNTGELFF
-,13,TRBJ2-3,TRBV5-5,TGTGCCAGCAGCTTAGACGCCGGGGATACGCAGTATTTT,CASSLDAGDTQYF
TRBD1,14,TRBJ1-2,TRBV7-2,TGTGCCAGCAGCTTCGGGACAGGGGGAGGTGGCTACACCTTC,CASSFGTGGGGYTF
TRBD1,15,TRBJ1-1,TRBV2,TGTGCCAGCAGTGAACAGGGGGCCCCCAACACTGAAGCTTTCTTT,CASSEQGAPNTEAFF
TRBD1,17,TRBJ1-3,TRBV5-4,TGTGCCAGCAGCCCCGAGTTGGGACAGGTCTCTGGAAACACCATATATTTT,CASSPELGQVSGNTIYF
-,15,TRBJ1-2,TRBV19,TGTGCCAGTAGTATACCCTCCCGTGGAGGATATGGCTACACCTTC,CASSIPSRGGYGYTF
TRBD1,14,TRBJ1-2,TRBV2,TGTGCCAGCAGTGGACAGGGGCTAAACTATGGCTACACCTTC,CASSGQGLNYGYTF